Included here is one T cell receptor beta chain sequence, with context. This CDR3 is built from 15 residues. Unmatched junction bases numbered 8, after V lost 1 base and J lost 2 bases. Per germline, CDR1 GTSNPN and CDR2 SVGIG (reference sequence). TCRdb's table, derived via immunoSEQ multiplex PCR, lists solely in-frame clones and lacks some. The repertoire consists of 120,000 or so clones, with around 80% occurring once and the leading ten covering under 2.5%. These data belong to a study of blood T cell repertoires in COVID-19. Study overall: Material from acute and convalescent COVID-19 was sourced from the United States, Italy and Spain.

The sample taken for sequencing was peripheral blood. V is TRBV30 and J is TRBJ2-7; TRBD1 matches at 7 bases. This TCR was recovered from a man aged 65 to 85 with acute or convalescent COVID-19. The DNA for the CDR3 is TGTGCCTGGAGTGGGGGCAGGGGGATCACCTACGAGCAGTACTTC. This codes for CAWSGGRGITYEQYF. Together with reference TRBV30 and TRBJ2-7, the CDR3 gives the full variable domain: SQTIHQWPATLVQPVGSPLSLECTVEGTSNPNLYWYRQAAGRGLQLLFYSVGIGQISSEVPQNLSASRPQDRQFILSSKKLLLSDSGFYLCAWSGGRGITYEQYFGPGTRLTVT.